The TCR beta chain under discussion was sequenced for a study of blood T cell repertoires in COVID-19. Study-wide context: Researchers got acute and convalescent COVID-19 samples from the United States, Italy and Spain. T cells, B-cell-depleted T cells, or PBMCs supplied cDNA or gDNA.

How the authors handled the data: Estimation of nucleated cell counts relied on the amplification of reference gene primers. Clones were read by immunoSEQ multiplex PCR, and TCRdb kept only the in-frame ones, dropping some. Clonal size and the V and J genes are those of that table, whereas D and trimming came from the DNA. The sample gives some 270,000 clones, around nine tenths of which show up once; approximately 8.2% is in the top ten. This CDR3 has 14 amino acids. CDR1 is SGHTA, CDR2 FQGTGA, per germline. Trimming removed 5 bases from V and 0 bases from J, with 7 bases in between. The specimen sequenced was peripheral blood. This sequence was found in a middle-aged man with active or convalescent COVID-19. The V call is TRBV7-3, the J call TRBJ2-2, with D unresolved. CDR3 protein: CASSAYTNTGELFF. In DNA, the CDR3 is TGTGCCAGCAGCGCTTACACGAACACCGGGGAGCTGTTTTTT.